These 21 T cell receptor beta chains were sequenced from one sample in a study of blood T cells in healthy people across ages. PCR was performed a second time for roughly 6 to 12 cycles using a sample-barcoded 5' primer and a J-beta primer mix. TCRdb re-analysed the 5' RACE reads in MiXCR, keeping a single row per CDR3 protein. This sample carries about 1.8 million distinct CDR3 sequences, roughly 52% of them seen once, and the ten largest clones take around 2.1%. Sequenced sample: blood. Receptor source: a woman between 40 and 55 years old in good health.

This clonotype was counted a few times. The CDR3 loop is CASSQVIGPYEQYF. In nucleotides, the CDR3 is TGCGCCAGCAGCCAAGTTATCGGACCCTACGAGCAGTACTTC. The chain joins TRBV4-3 to TRBJ2-4; D call uncertain. The assigned J gene may be wrong: the sequence end matches TRBJ2-7 better. Per germline, CDR1 LGHNA and CDR2 YSLEER. The CDR3 loop spans 14 amino acids.

V and J are TRBV14 and TRBJ2-5; 13 positions agree with TRBD2. The length of the CDR3 is 16 residues. Germline V CDR1 and CDR2: SGHDN, FVKESK. The ends lost 4 bases at V and 1 base at J; junction bases unmatched: 3. The CDR3, as DNA: TGTGCCAGCAGCCTCTGGACTAGCGGGAGCCAAGAGACCCAGTACTTC. Translating gives CASSLWTSGSQETQYF.

V and J are TRBV5-1 and TRBJ2-5; no clear D gene. Trimming took 1 base from V and 2 from J, leaving 12 bases between them. The CDR3 extends over 15 amino acids. Germline V CDR1 and CDR2: SGHRS, YFSETQ. The CDR3 coding sequence is TGCGCCAGCAGCTTGACCCCCTCACCTCAAGAGACCCAGTACTTC. It specifies CASSLTPSPQETQYF.

This clonotype was seen a few times. The chain employs TRBV7-2 and TRBJ2-4; D is ambiguous. V gave up 1 base and J gave up 9 bases, with 13 bases separating them. This CDR3 spans 14 amino acids. Per the germline V gene, CDR1 is SGHTA and CDR2 is FQGNSA. The CDR3 DNA follows: TGTGCCAGCAGCTTAGAAAGGGTCCGCGGCATTCAGTACTTC. Encoded protein: CASSLERVRGIQYF.

This chain links TRBV7-8 with TRBJ2-6, with D unresolved. V was trimmed by 3 bases and J by 2 bases, leaving 11 bases between them. Germline V gene lookup returns CDR1 SGHVS and CDR2 FQNEAQ. This CDR3 spans 16 amino acids. CDR3 nucleotide sequence: TGTGCCAGCAGCTTCTACGGCAGTACTGGGGCCAACGTCCTGACTTTC. This gives the protein CASSFYGSTGANVLTF.

The chain carries TRBV6-5 and TRBJ1-4; D uncertain. The CDR3 has 15 amino acids. Trimming removed 2 bases at V and 5 bases at J, with 12 bases between. CDR1 is MNHEY and CDR2 is SVGAGI in the germline V gene. The CDR3 DNA sequence: TGTGCCAGCAGTTACCAGGTGGCGGGGAATGAAAAACTGTTTTTT. Its translation is CASSYQVAGNEKLFF.

As DNA, the CDR3 is TGCAGTGCTAGAGATACCCTCGCGGCCAAAAACATTCAGTACTTC. This sequence encodes CSARDTLAAKNIQYF. The chain is built from TRBV20-1 and TRBJ2-4; no clear D gene. With 0 bases removed from V and 1 base from J, the gap between germline ends came to 10 bases. Germline CDR1 and CDR2: DFQATT and SNEGSKA (reference sequence). CDR3 length equals 15 residues.

V usage is TRBV5-7 and J usage is TRBJ1-2; D is possibly TRBD1 (5 bases). TRBV5-7 is an open reading frame, and its role is uncertain. V dropped 2 bases and J dropped 0 bases, with 11 bases sitting between them. The CDR3 sequence is 15 residues long. The CDR3 spells CASSFRPGSNYGYTF. Here the CDR3 DNA reads TGTGCCAGCAGCTTCCGGCCAGGGTCTAACTATGGCTACACCTTC.

As regards this clonotype: Since a much larger clone is just one base distant, this may be a read error. The chain carries TRBV6-2 or TRBV6-3 and TRBJ2-3; 7 nucleotides align to TRBD2. The CDR3 runs to 14 residues. Unmatched junction bases numbered 9, after V lost 8 bases and J lost 4 bases. Looked up from germline, CDR1 is MNHEY and CDR2 is SVGEGT. CDR3 in amino acids: CASSSGDSADTQYF. In DNA form, the CDR3 reads TGTGCCAGCTCCAGCGGGGATAGCGCAGATACGCAGTATTTT.

In its sample, this clonotype was seen a few times. J is TRBJ2-1 and V is TRBV20-1; 12 bases map to TRBD2. The CDR3 sequence is 19 residues long. Germline loops: CDR1 DFQATT, CDR2 SNEGSKA (reference sequence). Losses at the gene ends were 1 base for V and 12 bases for J; bases not matched to a gene: 22. The CDR3 protein is CSARAHKPGTSGSPWLQFF. The CDR3, as DNA: TGCAGTGCTAGAGCCCATAAACCGGGGACTAGCGGGTCCCCCTGGCTGCAGTTCTTC.

The V gene is TRBV4-3, the J gene TRBJ2-3, with D perhaps assigned TRBD1 or TRBD2 (6 bases each). CDR1 and CDR2 from the germline V gene are LGHNA and YSLEER. V gave up 0 bases and J gave up 7 bases, with 17 bases separating them. CDR3 length equals 16 residues. CDR3 DNA sequence: TGCGCCAGCAGCCAAGATCTCCGGGGGCGGGAAAATACGCAGTATTTT. Amino acid sequence: CASSQDLRGRENTQYF.

This clonotype was found a few times. The V call is TRBV7-9, the J call TRBJ2-4, with a weak D call TRBD1 (6 bases). V was clipped by 4 bases and J by 8 bases, with 18 bases between them. Germline V gene lookup returns CDR1 SEHNR and CDR2 FQNEAQ (reference sequence). This CDR3 spans 15 amino acids. The CDR3 DNA is TGTGCCAGCAGCTCCCCGGCGACCTCAGGGGACATTCAGTACTTC. It codes for CASSSPATSGDIQYF.

The gene calls are TRBV6-5 and TRBJ2-5, with D possibly TRBD1 on 6 matching bases. The CDR3 loop spans 14 amino acids. Trimming took off 6 bases at V and 2 bases at J, with 13 bases between the two ends. The germline V gene has CDR1 MNHEY and CDR2 SVGAGI. The CDR3 loop reads CASRFNGQQETQYF. CDR3 in DNA: TGTGCCAGCAGGTTCAATGGACAGCAAGAGACCCAGTACTTC.

In this sample, this clonotype turned up a few times. The chain employs TRBV7-2 and TRBJ2-1; 11 bases match TRBD2. CDR3 length: 16 amino acids. J was trimmed by 6 bases and V by 2 bases; bases with no gene match: 6. Looked up from germline, CDR1 is SGHTA and CDR2 is FQGNSA. The CDR3 sequence is CASSLTSGGIFNEQFF. CDR3 DNA: TGTGCCAGCAGCTTAACTAGCGGGGGAATCTTCAATGAGCAGTTCTTC.

This clonotype has only a few counts. This chain connects TRBV29-1 to TRBJ2-3; either TRBD1 or TRBD2 may supply D (5 bases each). The V and J ends lost 6 bases and 1 base respectively, with 11 bases between them. The CDR3 extends over 13 amino acids. The germline gives CDR1 SQVTM, CDR2 ANQGSEA. In DNA form, the CDR3 reads TGCAGCGTCAGGGACGGTGGCACAGATACGCAGTATTTT. Protein: CSVRDGGTDTQYF.

This clonotype was seen a few times. This chain joins TRBV2 and TRBJ2-1, with 8 bases lining up with TRBD1. CDR3 length equals 15 residues. The germline V gene has CDR1 SNHLY and CDR2 FYNNEI. Trimming cost V 5 bases and J 2 bases; bases outside gene matches: 5. Here the CDR3 reads CASSTPGQAYNEQFF. In nucleotides, the CDR3 is TGTGCCAGCAGTACACCGGGACAGGCCTACAATGAGCAGTTCTTC.

The chain links TRBV20-1 to TRBJ2-7, with 7 bases aligning to TRBD2. J lost 2 bases, V lost 3 bases, and 10 bases had no gene match. CDR3 length equals 15 residues. Germline CDR1 reads DFQATT; CDR2 reads SNEGSKA (reference sequence). The CDR3 nucleotides are TGCAGTGCTAGGGAATACCGGGACTACGCCTACGAGCAGTACTTC. Its protein product is CSAREYRDYAYEQYF.

This clonotype was observed a handful of times. The V call is TRBV5-6, the J call TRBJ2-7; TRBD2 is a possible D gene (5 bases). Germline loops: CDR1 SGHDT, CDR2 YYEEEE. The CDR3 is made up of 18 amino acids. The V and J ends lost 0 bases and 3 bases respectively, with 22 bases between them. CDR3 residues: CASSLDSGSGPLIYEQYF. As DNA, the CDR3 is TGTGCCAGCAGCTTGGACTCGGGGTCGGGCCCACTAATCTACGAGCAGTACTTC.

This chain connects TRBV5-6 to TRBJ1-1; TRBD1 matches 7 bases. The ends lost 4 bases at V and 8 bases at J; junction bases unmatched: 11. The V gene's germline CDR1 is SGHDT and CDR2 YYEEEE. CDR3 size: 14 residues. The CDR3 nucleotides read TGTGCCAGCAGCGTGACCGGGACAGATAAGGAAGCTTTCTTT. This translates into CASSVTGTDKEAFF.

This clonotype was detected only a few times. The rearrangement links TRBV2 to TRBJ2-7, with D perhaps given as TRBD1 or TRBD2 (5 bases each). Deletions cut 1 base from V and 4 bases from J, with 11 bases between. This CDR3 has 14 amino acids. Germline CDR1 and CDR2: SNHLY and FYNNEI. The CDR3 coding sequence is TGTGCCAGCAGTGAAGGGGGGTTGCTTTACGAGCAGTACTTC. Amino acid sequence: CASSEGGLLYEQYF.

This chain connects TRBV20-1 to TRBJ1-2; D uncertain. The V end was cut by 6 bases, the J end by 6 bases, with 5 bases between. The germline V gene has CDR1 DFQATT and CDR2 SNEGSKA (reference sequence). This CDR3 is 9 amino acids long. The chain's CDR3 is CSATDGYTF. CDR3 coding DNA: TGCAGTGCGACGGATGGCTACACCTTC.